This note documents a single T cell receptor (beta chain) sequence. The antigen is not known. The sample belongs to a study of brain T cells in children with intractable seizures. This CDR3 comprises 16 residues. The germline V gene has CDR1 MNHEY and CDR2 SMNVEV (reference sequence). V lost 6 bases to trimming and J lost 1 base, with 16 bases between them. General observations from the study: Absence of clones before surgery may stem from lower sequencing depth. Only CDR3 sequence similarity suggested viral specificity, without known HCMV serostatus.

Some clones are missing from TCRdb's copy, which holds only in-frame ones; the method was immunoSEQ multiplex PCR. The repertoire holds about 340,000 clones, with about 93% as singletons. Time point specified: blood from clinic visit 5 months post-surgery; TSC patient then seizure free. Surgery cases with the highest brain T cell transcript signatures were chosen for sequencing. Pre-surgery treatment included at least one anti-epileptic drug. The specimen was peripheral blood, collected 4 to 5 months after surgery. This clonotype was obtained from a boy under three years old with tuberous sclerosis and intractable seizures. The V and J genes are TRBV27 and TRBJ2-1; TRBD1 is a possible D gene (7 bases). The CDR3 loop is CASSSIQGRSYNEQFF. In DNA, the CDR3 is TGTGCCAGCAGCTCAATACAGGGGAGGTCCTACAATGAGCAGTTCTTC.